Here is one TCR beta chain with its context. This specimen belongs to a study of cytomegalovirus exposure and HLA in healthy donors. On the study more broadly: Falling in the Caucasian-associated ancestry cluster were about four fifths of about 400 genotyped donors.

The PCR employed 60 Vbeta primers together with 13 Jbeta primers. The method was immunoSEQ multiplex PCR; TCRdb's version includes in-frame clones alone and lacks a portion of them. The repertoire holds some 150,000 clones, with roughly 80% as singletons. Germline V lookup: CDR1 SGHAT, CDR2 FQNNGV. The CDR3 sequence is 19 residues long. V lost 4 bases and J lost 1; bases outside the gene matches: 11. This TCR derives from a woman between 18 and 29 years old in good health and CMV-seronegative. The sample comprised PBMCs. The J gene is TRBJ2-1, the V gene TRBV11-2, with 12 bases lining up with TRBD2. The CDR3 protein is CASSSTTSGRVPSYNEQFF. DNA for the CDR3: TGTGCCAGCAGCTCTACGACTAGCGGGAGAGTCCCATCCTACAATGAGCAGTTCTTC.